This T cell receptor beta chain was sequenced for a study of cytomegalovirus exposure and HLA in healthy donors. Donors had nominal health at sampling but likely had unrecorded immune exposures. Primers: 60 Vbeta forward and 13 Jbeta reverse. Clones were read by immunoSEQ multiplex PCR, and TCRdb kept only the in-frame ones, dropping some. The table records about 140,000 clones, under 70% of them present only once. Findings and limits, study-wide: The classifier reportedly diagnosed cytomegalovirus status with high sensitivity and specificity. Cytomegalovirus association was assigned to more than 150 TCR beta chains. Most TCR beta V segments were productive about 90% or about 30% of the time in an earlier analysis.

Concerning this clone: The antigen remains undetermined.

In germline, CDR1 is SGHDN, CDR2 FVKESK. The CDR3 runs 17 residues. The V segment lost 1 base and the J segment 2 bases; nucleotides outside the gene matches: 8. The clonotype was recovered from a woman aged 55-75 years in good health and CMV-seronegative. The sample was PBMCs. This chain joins TRBV14 and TRBJ2-3; 8 bases are a match to TRBD2. CDR3 protein: CASSQGVLAGNTDTQYF. The CDR3 region has the DNA TGTGCCAGCAGCCAAGGGGTTCTAGCGGGTAACACAGATACGCAGTATTTT.